Sequencing of this T cell receptor beta chain was carried out in a study of naive and memory T cell subsets. Findings and caveats of the study: Naive and memory repertoire findings lacked a ground truth for validation.

CDR3 length: 15 amino acids. The germline CDR1 and CDR2 sequences are SGHVS and FNYEAQ. V dropped 2 bases and J dropped 1 base, with 11 bases sitting between them. An equimolar mix of two oligonucleotides served as the beta constant-region primer for TRBC1 and TRBC2. Ligated cDNA was amplified by four rounds of PCR with nested alpha and beta constant-region primers and SP2. Ligation attached a single-stranded oligonucleotide with a 12-nucleotide UMI and the SP2 primer to the cDNA 3' end. TCRdb independently ran MiXCR on the UMI-ligation and nested PCR reads; one entry per CDR3 protein. Of just over 80,000 distinct CDR3 sequences listed, about 9.9% are singletons. This clonotype was observed a few times. The antigen is undetermined.

The J gene is TRBJ2-5, the V gene TRBV7-6; tentative D call: TRBD1 (5 bases). The sequence was obtained from a human donor in good health. Sequencing was carried out using naive CD8+ T cells from blood. In DNA form, the CDR3 reads TGTGCCAGCAGCTTAATCGACAGTCCCCAAGAGACCCAGTACTTC. Its protein product is CASSLIDSPQETQYF.